The rows below give T cell receptor beta chains drawn from one sample of a study of blood T cell repertoires in COVID-19. Method: immunoSEQ multiplex PCR; TCRdb's copy keeps in-frame clones and lacks some. The sample contains tens of thousands of clones, more than 70% of which appear only once. Sequenced sample: peripheral blood. These receptors originate from a man over 45 with acute or convalescent COVID-19. The CDR3 runs from the conserved cysteine through the conserved F or W. The order of the fields is clone size, J gene, V gene, D gene, CDR3 DNA, CDR3 protein. The D gene is left open where the match is weak. Size is stated for part of the rows, as once, few or many counts, or as a class when the clone is expanded.

clone_size: NA
j_call: TRBJ2-3
v_call: TRBV4-2
d_call: NA
cdr3_nt: TGTGCCAGCAGCCAAGAAGGAGGACTAACCAGTTTTGGGGATACGCAGTATTTT
cdr3_aa: CASSQEGGLTSFGDTQYF

clone_size: NA
j_call: TRBJ2-7
v_call: TRBV7-3
d_call: TRBD2
cdr3_nt: TGTGCCAGCAGCTTGGGGAGGGGCTACGAGCAGTACTTC
cdr3_aa: CASSLGRGYEQYF

clone_size: NA
j_call: TRBJ1-4
v_call: TRBV7-8
d_call: NA
cdr3_nt: TGTGCCAGCAGCCCCCGTTCGCAGTCAACTAATGAAAAACTGTTTTTT
cdr3_aa: CASSPRSQSTNEKLFF

clone_size: NA
j_call: TRBJ2-2
v_call: TRBV7-2
d_call: NA
cdr3_nt: TGTGCCAGCACCACTGTGAACACCGGGGAGCTGTTTTTT
cdr3_aa: CASTTVNTGELFF

clone_size: once
j_call: TRBJ1-1
v_call: TRBV27
d_call: NA
cdr3_nt: TGTGCCAGCAGTCCCCGGCCGGGCACTGAAGCTTTCTTT
cdr3_aa: CASSPRPGTEAFF

clone_size: NA
j_call: TRBJ1-3
v_call: TRBV9
d_call: NA
cdr3_nt: TGTGCCAGCAGCTCGGACAGCGGAAACACCATATATTTT
cdr3_aa: CASSSDSGNTIYF

clone_size: NA
j_call: TRBJ1-1
v_call: TRBV5-6
d_call: TRBD1
cdr3_nt: TGTGCCAGCAGGGTGACAGGGTTGTACACTGAAGCTTTCTTT
cdr3_aa: CASRVTGLYTEAFF

clone_size: NA
j_call: TRBJ2-7
v_call: TRBV24-1
d_call: NA
cdr3_nt: TGTGCCACCAGTGATTTTTCGTCTGACGAGCAGTACTTC
cdr3_aa: CATSDFSSDEQYF

clone_size: NA
j_call: TRBJ2-5
v_call: TRBV12-3/TRBV12-4
d_call: NA
cdr3_nt: TGTGCCAGCACACCCGGGAAACTCGAGACCCAGTACTTC
cdr3_aa: CASTPGKLETQYF

clone_size: NA
j_call: TRBJ1-2
v_call: TRBV6-2/TRBV6-3
d_call: NA
cdr3_nt: TGTGCCAGCAGCAATCTTTATGGCTACACCTTC
cdr3_aa: CASSNLYGYTF

clone_size: NA
j_call: TRBJ2-2
v_call: TRBV11-3
d_call: TRBD2
cdr3_nt: TGTGCCAGCAGCTCCCTAGCGGGAGGGACCGGGGAGCTGTTTTTT
cdr3_aa: CASSSLAGGTGELFF

clone_size: once
j_call: TRBJ2-1
v_call: TRBV27
d_call: NA
cdr3_nt: TGTGCCAGCAGCGCCGGGGGAAGGAATGAGCAGTTCTTC
cdr3_aa: CASSAGGRNEQFF

clone_size: NA
j_call: TRBJ1-3
v_call: TRBV7-2
d_call: NA
cdr3_nt: TGTGCCAGCAGCCCAGATCTAGAAGCTTCTGGAAACACCATATATTTT
cdr3_aa: CASSPDLEASGNTIYF

clone_size: NA
j_call: TRBJ2-1
v_call: TRBV25-1
d_call: NA
cdr3_nt: TGTGCCAGCAGGGGCGGGTTAAGCTCCTACAATGAGCAGTTCTTC
cdr3_aa: CASRGGLSSYNEQFF

clone_size: NA
j_call: TRBJ2-2
v_call: TRBV24-1
d_call: NA
cdr3_nt: TGTGCCACCAGTGACCCCGATCTAGCAATGAACACCGGGGAGCTGTTTTTT
cdr3_aa: CATSDPDLAMNTGELFF

clone_size: NA
j_call: TRBJ2-1
v_call: TRBV7-2
d_call: TRBD2
cdr3_nt: TGTGCCAGCAGCCCTGGACTAGGATTTGAGCAGTTCTTC
cdr3_aa: CASSPGLGFEQFF

clone_size: NA
j_call: TRBJ2-1
v_call: TRBV6-4
d_call: NA
cdr3_nt: TGTGCCAGCAGTGAATTTCAGGGTATAGGTGAGCAGTTCTTC
cdr3_aa: CASSEFQGIGEQFF

clone_size: few
j_call: TRBJ1-1
v_call: TRBV9
d_call: NA
cdr3_nt: TGTGCCAGCAGCGTCGGGGAACTGATGAACACTGAAGCTTTCTTT
cdr3_aa: CASSVGELMNTEAFF

clone_size: NA
j_call: TRBJ1-2
v_call: TRBV5-6
d_call: TRBD1
cdr3_nt: TGTGCCAGCAGCTATGCCGGGACAGGGAGTGGCTACACCTTC
cdr3_aa: CASSYAGTGSGYTF

clone_size: NA
j_call: TRBJ1-4
v_call: TRBV6-6
d_call: NA
cdr3_nt: TGTGCCAGCACCCCATCAGGATCTGAAAAACTGTTTTTT
cdr3_aa: CASTPSGSEKLFF

clone_size: NA
j_call: TRBJ1-1
v_call: TRBV18
d_call: NA
cdr3_nt: TGTGCCAGCTCACCGACCTCGGAATTGAGGACTGAAGCTTTCTTT
cdr3_aa: CASSPTSELRTEAFF

clone_size: NA
j_call: TRBJ2-3
v_call: TRBV7-3
d_call: TRBD2
cdr3_nt: TGTGCCAGCAGCCCTCTAGCGGGGGGGCTCACAGATACGCAGTATTTT
cdr3_aa: CASSPLAGGLTDTQYF

clone_size: NA
j_call: TRBJ2-1
v_call: TRBV7-8
d_call: NA
cdr3_nt: TGTGCCAGCAGCTCGGGACTGGGGTACAATGAGCAGTTCTTC
cdr3_aa: CASSSGLGYNEQFF

clone_size: NA
j_call: TRBJ1-5
v_call: TRBV28
d_call: NA
cdr3_nt: TGTGCCAGCAGTTTAGACAGGTGGAATTTCAGCAATCAGCCCCAGCATTTT
cdr3_aa: CASSLDRWNFSNQPQHF

clone_size: NA
j_call: TRBJ1-2
v_call: TRBV4-3
d_call: NA
cdr3_nt: TGCGCCAGCAGCCAAGATACAAGGGACATCCTCTATGGCTACACCTTC
cdr3_aa: CASSQDTRDILYGYTF

clone_size: once
j_call: TRBJ2-5
v_call: TRBV4-1
d_call: NA
cdr3_nt: TGCGCCAGCAGCCAGGGCCCCGGACAGAGCAGAGAGACCCAGTACTTC
cdr3_aa: CASSQGPGQSRETQYF

clone_size: NA
j_call: TRBJ2-6
v_call: TRBV7-2
d_call: NA
cdr3_nt: TGTGCCAGCAGCTTAGTAGCCCAGCCTGGGGCCAACGTCCTGACTTTC
cdr3_aa: CASSLVAQPGANVLTF

clone_size: NA
j_call: TRBJ2-2
v_call: TRBV3-1/TRBV3-2
d_call: NA
cdr3_nt: TGTGCCAGCAGCCAGTCGATAGGGGTTGGGGAGCTGTTTTTT
cdr3_aa: CASSQSIGVGELFF

clone_size: NA
j_call: TRBJ2-1
v_call: TRBV9
d_call: TRBD1
cdr3_nt: TGTGCCAGCAGCCCCTATGCCGGGACAGGGAGTGACAATGAGCAGTTCTTC
cdr3_aa: CASSPYAGTGSDNEQFF

clone_size: NA
j_call: TRBJ1-5
v_call: TRBV2
d_call: NA
cdr3_nt: TGTGCCAGCAGGGTTGAAGCTAATCAGCCCCAGCATTTT
cdr3_aa: CASRVEANQPQHF

clone_size: few
j_call: TRBJ2-3
v_call: TRBV7-2
d_call: NA
cdr3_nt: TGTGCCAGCGTAGAACAGCCCTCGGGGACAGATACGCAGTATTTT
cdr3_aa: CASVEQPSGTDTQYF

clone_size: once
j_call: TRBJ1-6
v_call: TRBV5-6
d_call: TRBD1
cdr3_nt: TGTGCCAGCAGCTACGGGACAGGTAATTCACCCCTCCACTTT
cdr3_aa: CASSYGTGNSPLHF

clone_size: NA
j_call: TRBJ1-6
v_call: TRBV2
d_call: NA
cdr3_nt: TGTGCCAGCAGTGAGCGGTGGGGGGATTCACCCCTCCACTTT
cdr3_aa: CASSERWGDSPLHF

clone_size: NA
j_call: TRBJ1-2
v_call: TRBV5-6
d_call: NA
cdr3_nt: TGTGCCAGCAGCCCCGGAGGGGCAGCAACCTATGGCTACACCTTC
cdr3_aa: CASSPGGAATYGYTF

clone_size: once
j_call: TRBJ2-7
v_call: TRBV27
d_call: NA
cdr3_nt: TGTGCCAGCAGTTTATCCAACAGCTACGAGCAGTACTTC
cdr3_aa: CASSLSNSYEQYF

clone_size: NA
j_call: TRBJ2-5
v_call: TRBV25-1
d_call: NA
cdr3_nt: TGTGCCAGCAGTGGTACAGGGACGGAGACCCAGTACTTC
cdr3_aa: CASSGTGTETQYF

clone_size: NA
j_call: TRBJ1-1
v_call: TRBV4-1
d_call: NA
cdr3_nt: TGCGCCAGCAGCCGGATGGGGCTGAACACTGAAGCTTTCTTT
cdr3_aa: CASSRMGLNTEAFF

clone_size: NA
j_call: TRBJ2-2
v_call: TRBV5-1
d_call: TRBD2
cdr3_nt: TGCGCCAGCAGCTGGACTAGCGGGGGCAACACCGGGGAGCTGTTTTTT
cdr3_aa: CASSWTSGGNTGELFF

clone_size: NA
j_call: TRBJ1-5
v_call: TRBV6-2/TRBV6-3
d_call: NA
cdr3_nt: TGTGCCAGCAGTTCCTGGCAGGTAAATCAGCCCCAGCATTTT
cdr3_aa: CASSSWQVNQPQHF

clone_size: NA
j_call: TRBJ2-7
v_call: TRBV24-1
d_call: TRBD2
cdr3_nt: TGTGCCACCAGTGATTCATTAGCGGGAGAACTGGACGAGCAGTACTTC
cdr3_aa: CATSDSLAGELDEQYF

clone_size: once
j_call: TRBJ2-7
v_call: TRBV12-3/TRBV12-4
d_call: NA
cdr3_nt: TGTGCCAGCAGCCGGGTGGGCGAGCAGTACTTC
cdr3_aa: CASSRVGEQYF